This record looks at one TCR beta chain sequence and its context. It has no known antigen specificity. Nothing much larger sits one base from this clone, and base qualities are not available. The library was generated by 5' RACE. Sequenced on an Illumina HiSeq 2500. The second PCR ran for roughly 7 to 11 cycles and used a J-beta primer mix along with a sample-barcoded 5' primer. A unique molecular identifier was introduced onto each TCR beta cDNA molecule by a template-switch 5' adaptor carrying 12 random nucleotides. Each sample yielded at least 3 million CDR3-containing paired-end reads. All of the RNA was converted into first-strand cDNA using the Mint cDNA synthesis kit, with a TRBC-specific oligonucleotide serving as the primer. Following uracil-DNA glycosylase treatment, all cDNA underwent a first 18-cycle PCR with the universal primers M1SS and BC2_uni_R. The study's own analysis went as follows. Normalization of each sample was performed by random selection of 1 million high-quality reads, each carrying a distinct molecular identifier. Instead of being binned into consensus sequences, reads that shared molecular identifiers were thrown out. MiTCR, run with a Q25 quality threshold and the strictest error-elimination algorithm, handled CDR3 identification, clonotype clustering and error correction. A nonparametric unseen species model using Euler transformation provided a lower-bound estimate of total TCR beta diversity. The raw public data were reprocessed by TCRdb itself: fastp quality trimming at Q25, MiXCR clonotype calling, in-frame beta chains only. Identical CDR3 protein sequences are pooled into one entry, listed with their most common genes and DNA. The V and J calls shown here were made by TCRdb, not taken from the authors' results. Across this sample there are about 1.5 million distinct CDR3 sequences, with about 43% seen only once. The leading ten clones occupy 7% to 9% of the sample.

The sample is drawn from a study of blood T cells in healthy people across ages (dated by TCRdb to between 2015 and 2016). Some background on the complete study: In model experiments, template switching captured about one uniquely barcoded TCR beta cDNA molecule for every two T cells. To track age-related changes in TCR beta repertoire diversity, the study relied on deep sequencing normalized with unique cDNA molecular identifiers. Four age groups were formed from the donors: young (average roughly 16 years), middle-aged (less than 40), aged (under 70) and long-lived (around 82). Donors of different ages were randomly distributed across sequencing lanes to avoid experimental bias. The study analyzed two additional independent replicas of 1 million unique cDNA reads from the same blood draw for two donors, one aged 18 to 30 and one aged 80 or older.

V is pruned by 5 bases and J by 2 bases, leaving 4 bases of the junction without a gene match. Its CDR3 holds 14 amino acids, cysteine through phenylalanine. The sequence is cut down to CDR3 DNA, 42 bases in frame from base 1. CDR1 MDHEN and CDR2 SYDVKM were looked up in the germline V gene. The 40 or so donors, aged 6 to 90 years, were systemically healthy Caucasian individuals from Russia. Around 9.9 milliliters of peripheral blood were collected from each donor into EDTA-treated Vacutainer tubes. Ficoll-Paque density-gradient centrifugation was used to isolate PBMCs, with at least 7 million per sample. Total RNA was extracted from PBMCs with Trizol reagent, with at least 5.5 micrograms obtained per sample. For every donor, an aliquot of PBMCs went through flow cytometry to measure the percentages of naive CD45RAhigh/CD27high T cells. What the authors observed across the whole study: Estimates of total diversity from one million sequenced T cells were regarded as lower bounds and underestimates. There was a strong correlation between observed TCR beta diversity and the percentage of naive T cells measured by flow cytometry. Since profiling was done on bulk unsorted PBMCs, naive and antigen-experienced compartments could not be conclusively compared. Because donor CMV infection status was unknown, age-related changes in expanded clonotypes were potentially confounded. Observed TCR beta diversity per million T cells fell roughly linearly with age, and a significant reduction was already apparent by age around 39. Compared with the aged group, more naive CD4+ T cells, fewer expanded clones and increased TCR diversity were shown by the long-lived group, suggesting age selection.

Sequenced: blood. The TCR sequence derives from a woman under 30 in good health. This receptor chain uses TRBV28 and TRBJ2-7, with 9 bases in between that match TRBD1. The sequenced DNA is TGTGCCAGCAGTGCCTACAGGGGGCCCTACGAGCAGTACTTC. It specifies CASSAYRGPYEQYF. The reference TRBV28 and TRBJ2-7 proteins fill in what lies around the CDR3, so the full variable domain reads DVKVTQSSRYLVKRTGEKVFLECVQDMDHENMFWYRQDPGLGLRLIYFSYDVKMKEKGDIPEGYSVSREKKERFSLILESASTNQTSMYLCASSAYRGPYEQYFGPGTRLTVT.